The clone carrying this T cell receptor beta chain was counted only a few times. This entry comes from a study of T-cell reconstitution after alpha-beta-depleted transplantation in children. Construction of the TCRbeta library involved unique molecular identifiers. MiXCR was run by TCRdb on the PCR reads, yielding one entry per CDR3 protein. The sample contains approximately 490,000 distinct CDR3 sequences, under 15% of which appear only once. V shed 4 bases and J shed 6 bases, with 7 bases lying between them. Germline V gives CDR1 SGHRS, CDR2 YFSETQ. This CDR3 has 12 amino acids. The chain carries TRBV5-1 and TRBJ2-2; D is unclear. This sample comprised PBMCs from the stem cell graft donor, obtained from the stem cell graft. The TCR comes from a human donor who donated a stem cell graft to a child with combined immunodeficiency. In nucleotides, the CDR3 is TGCGCCAGCAGCCCGGACGCCGGGGAGCTGTTTTTT. It is translated as CASSPDAGELFF.